The 9 T cell receptor beta chains given below trace back to one sample, sequenced in a study of TIL therapy for anti-PD-1-resistant metastatic lung cancer. Time point given: pre-treatment sample, taken before nivolumab and TIL therapy. Sequencing used immunoSEQ v3. The assay was immunoSEQ multiplex PCR, and TCRdb's table has in-frame clones only and misses some. The data contain 50,000 or so clones, roughly 85% of them singletons. The sample here was blood, taken at baseline. The receptors derive from a woman aged 30 to 85 with non-small cell lung cancer.

This sequence joins TRBV5-1 and TRBJ2-1, with a tentative D call TRBD2 (5 bases). V was pared by 2 bases and J by 8 bases, with 5 bases between. CDR3 length: 11 amino acids. Germline assignment: CDR1 SGHRS and CDR2 YFSETQ. For the CDR3, the DNA is TGCGCCAGCAGCTTCGGGGATGAGCAGTTCTTC. It specifies CASSFGDEQFF.

This clone showed up just a few times. The chain employs TRBV29-1 and TRBJ1-4, with 7 bases identical to TRBD1. The V segment lost 6 bases and the J segment 8 bases; nucleotides outside the gene matches: 9. CDR1 and CDR2 from the germline V gene are SQVTM and ANQGSEA. The CDR3 is 13 amino acids. The CDR3 coding sequence is TGCAGCGTGCAACGGGACAGTGGGGAAAAACTGTTTTTT. This gives the protein CSVQRDSGEKLFF. The whole variable domain, remainder taken from reference TRBV29-1 and TRBJ1-4, is SAVISQKPSRDICQRGTSLTIQCQVDSQVTMMFWYRQQPGQSLTLIATANQGSEATYESGFVIDKFPISRPNLTFSTLTVSNMSPEDSSIYLCSVQRDSGEKLFFGSGTQLSVL.

This chain links TRBV9 with TRBJ2-5; unclear D gene. Germline V gene lookup returns CDR1 SGDLS and CDR2 YYNGEE. V lost 0 bases and J lost 1, with 4 bases in between. The CDR3 is 13 residues long. The chain's CDR3 is CASSVGLQETQYF. In nucleotides, the CDR3 is TGTGCCAGCAGCGTAGGTCTCCAAGAGACCCAGTACTTC.

The chain carries TRBV10-2 and TRBJ1-5; D gene ambiguous. Germline CDR1 WSHSY, CDR2 SAAADI. Trimming took 5 bases from V and 6 from J, leaving 17 bases between them. This CDR3 has 15 amino acids. CDR3 sequence reads: CASSPTRERAQPQHF. In nucleotides, the CDR3 is TGCGCCAGCAGTCCAACCCGGGAACGCGCTCAGCCCCAGCATTTT.

The chain combines TRBV6-5 with TRBJ2-7, with TRBD2 matching 7 bases. Losses at the gene ends were 2 bases for V and 3 bases for J; bases not matched to a gene: 1. The CDR3 has 13 amino acids. Germline CDR1 reads MNHEY; CDR2 reads SVGAGI. CDR3 sequence: CASSYREGYEQYF. The DNA of the CDR3 is TGTGCCAGCAGTTACAGGGAGGGCTACGAGCAGTACTTC.

This chain uses TRBV6-5 with TRBJ2-5, with 9 nucleotides matching TRBD2. CDR3 length: 14 amino acids. The ends lost 4 bases at V and 4 bases at J; junction bases unmatched: 4. Germline-derived CDR1 and CDR2 are MNHEY and SVGAGI. CDR3 DNA sequence: TGTGCCAGCAGTTTGTCTAGCGGGACAGAGACCCAGTACTTC. This translates into CASSLSSGTETQYF.

This chain connects TRBV5-1 to TRBJ2-4, with 7 bases matching TRBD1. The ends lost 0 bases at V and 0 bases at J; junction bases unmatched: 9. CDR1 SGHRS and CDR2 YFSETQ come from the germline V gene. The CDR3 covers 18 residues. CDR3 sequence: CASSLGPGTVIAKNIQYF. DNA of the CDR3: TGCGCCAGCAGCTTGGGCCCCGGGACAGTAATAGCCAAAAACATTCAGTACTTC.

The gene calls are TRBV6-5 and TRBJ2-3; 13 nucleotides match TRBD2. The length of the CDR3 is 16 residues. V gave up 0 bases and J gave up 7 bases; unmatched junction bases: 4. From germline, CDR1 is MNHEY and CDR2 SVGAGI. The CDR3 coding sequence is TGTGCCAGCAGTTACTCGACTAGCGGGAGGATATATACGCAGTATTTT. Its translation is CASSYSTSGRIYTQYF.

The chain links TRBV28 to TRBJ1-5, with D possibly TRBD1 on 5 matching bases. The CDR3 has 15 amino acids. Between the trimmed V and J ends, which lost 2 bases and 11 bases, there was a span of 19 bases. Germline CDR1 and CDR2: MDHEN and SYDVKM. The CDR3 DNA is TGTGCCAGCAGTTTAATCGTCGCGGGAGAACAGGCCCAGCATTTT. As protein: CASSLIVAGEQAQHF.